A selection of T cell receptor beta chains follows, all from one sample in a study of a mutant IDH1 vaccine in newly diagnosed glioma. TCRdb's copy holds only in-frame clones and misses some; the assay was immunoSEQ multiplex PCR. The top ten clones hold about 4.5% of a sample with about 50,000 clones, about four fifths of them seen once. Their specific antigens are unknown. Here the sequenced sample was PBMCs, taken from a glioma patient whose treatment included an IDH1 peptide vaccine. The receptors here all came from a woman aged 30 to 39 with glioma. Some clones in this sample may be carry-over from other donors' samples. Both conserved end residues are part of each CDR3. A D gene is named only where the DNA matches it firmly. Some rows mark clone size as missing; the rest say once, few, many or name a class of expanded clone.

j_call: TRBJ1-5
v_call: TRBV29-1
d_call: NA
clone_size: few
cdr3_aa: CSVEGGEGQPQHF
cdr3_nt: TGCAGCGTTGAAGGAGGGGAGGGTCAGCCCCAGCATTTT

j_call: TRBJ2-3
v_call: TRBV5-6
d_call: NA
clone_size: NA
cdr3_aa: CASSLRGAQGTDTQYF
cdr3_nt: TGTGCCAGCAGCTTACGGGGGGCGCAAGGCACAGATACGCAGTATTTT

j_call: TRBJ1-3
v_call: TRBV9
d_call: NA
clone_size: NA
cdr3_aa: CASSVGSSGNTIYF
cdr3_nt: TGTGCCAGCAGCGTAGGTAGTTCTGGAAACACCATATATTTT

j_call: TRBJ1-1
v_call: TRBV7-3
d_call: NA
clone_size: NA
cdr3_aa: CASSLGTNTEAFF
cdr3_nt: TGTGCCAGCAGCTTAGGGACGAACACTGAAGCTTTCTTT

j_call: TRBJ1-1
v_call: TRBV19
d_call: TRBD1
clone_size: few
cdr3_aa: CASWDRSNTEAFF
cdr3_nt: TGTGCCAGCTGGGACAGATCGAACACTGAAGCTTTCTTT

j_call: TRBJ2-3
v_call: TRBV2
d_call: TRBD2
clone_size: NA
cdr3_aa: CASSEWIAGEEDTQYF
cdr3_nt: TGTGCCAGCAGTGAATGGATAGCGGGAGAGGAAGATACGCAGTATTTT

j_call: TRBJ2-7
v_call: TRBV6-5
d_call: TRBD2
clone_size: NA
cdr3_aa: CASSLAGRIDEQYF
cdr3_nt: TGTGCCAGCAGCCTGGCCGGGAGGATCGACGAGCAGTACTTC

j_call: TRBJ2-7
v_call: TRBV18
d_call: TRBD1
clone_size: NA
cdr3_aa: CASSRDSITYEQYF
cdr3_nt: TGTGCCAGCTCACGGGACAGCATAACTTACGAGCAGTACTTC

j_call: TRBJ1-1
v_call: TRBV5-1
d_call: NA
clone_size: NA
cdr3_aa: CASSLETVNTEAFF
cdr3_nt: TGCGCCAGCAGCTTGGAAACGGTGAACACTGAAGCTTTCTTT

j_call: TRBJ1-4
v_call: TRBV5-1
d_call: NA
clone_size: NA
cdr3_aa: CASSLGVGKGEKLFF
cdr3_nt: TGCGCCAGCAGCTTGGGGGTAGGAAAAGGTGAAAAACTGTTTTTT

j_call: TRBJ1-2
v_call: TRBV6-6
d_call: NA
clone_size: NA
cdr3_aa: CATGNYGYTF
cdr3_nt: TGTGCAACGGGGAACTATGGCTACACCTTC

j_call: TRBJ2-3
v_call: TRBV6-5
d_call: TRBD1
clone_size: NA
cdr3_aa: CASSFWTGRTDTQYF
cdr3_nt: TGTGCCAGCAGTTTCTGGACAGGGAGGACAGATACGCAGTATTTT

j_call: TRBJ1-1
v_call: TRBV7-9
d_call: NA
clone_size: medium-sized
cdr3_aa: CASSQGYILNTEAFF
cdr3_nt: TGTGCCAGCAGCCAGGGATACATATTGAACACTGAAGCTTTCTTT

j_call: TRBJ2-1
v_call: TRBV4-1
d_call: TRBD2
clone_size: NA
cdr3_aa: CASSPSGVAGNNEQFF
cdr3_nt: TGCGCCAGCAGCCCCTCGGGAGTAGCGGGGAACAATGAGCAGTTCTTC

j_call: TRBJ2-7
v_call: TRBV10-1
d_call: TRBD2
clone_size: once
cdr3_aa: CASNGSGRIAYEQYF
cdr3_nt: TGCGCCAGCAACGGTAGCGGGAGGATTGCCTACGAGCAGTACTTC

j_call: TRBJ1-5
v_call: TRBV21-1
d_call: NA
clone_size: NA
cdr3_aa: CASTAGLPPSNQPQHF
cdr3_nt: TGTGCCAGCACGGCAGGGCTCCCGCCTAGCAATCAGCCCCAGCATTTT

j_call: TRBJ2-5
v_call: TRBV19
d_call: NA
clone_size: NA
cdr3_aa: CASSPQGNRETQYF
cdr3_nt: TGTGCCAGTAGTCCTCAGGGAAATCGAGAGACCCAGTACTTC

j_call: TRBJ1-2
v_call: TRBV19
d_call: NA
clone_size: once
cdr3_aa: CASSIPGRPYGYTF
cdr3_nt: TGTGCCAGTAGTATTCCAGGGCGTCCCTATGGCTACACCTTC

j_call: TRBJ1-1
v_call: TRBV7-9
d_call: TRBD1
clone_size: NA
cdr3_aa: CASSLARGGRGNTEAFF
cdr3_nt: TGTGCCAGCAGCTTAGCCCGAGGGGGCAGGGGGAACACTGAAGCTTTCTTT

j_call: TRBJ2-7
v_call: TRBV27
d_call: NA
clone_size: once
cdr3_aa: CASRVHGVGEQYF
cdr3_nt: TGTGCCAGCAGGGTCCATGGGGTGGGCGAGCAGTACTTC

j_call: TRBJ2-7
v_call: TRBV5-4
d_call: NA
clone_size: NA
cdr3_aa: CASSLGQGRYEQYF
cdr3_nt: TGTGCCAGCAGCTTGGGGCAGGGGAGGTACGAGCAGTACTTC

j_call: TRBJ2-7
v_call: TRBV4-2
d_call: NA
clone_size: once
cdr3_aa: CASSQPGSYEQYF
cdr3_nt: TGTGCCAGCAGCCAACCAGGGTCCTACGAGCAGTACTTC

j_call: TRBJ2-7
v_call: TRBV7-2
d_call: TRBD2
clone_size: NA
cdr3_aa: CASSLTASGAAYEQYF
cdr3_nt: TGTGCCAGCAGCTTAACCGCCAGCGGGGCAGCGTACGAGCAGTACTTC

j_call: TRBJ2-5
v_call: TRBV30
d_call: NA
clone_size: NA
cdr3_aa: CAWRTTTRETQYF
cdr3_nt: TGTGCCTGGAGAACCACTACCCGGGAGACCCAGTACTTC

j_call: TRBJ2-7
v_call: TRBV6-1
d_call: TRBD1
clone_size: NA
cdr3_aa: CASTWRQGSTYEQYF
cdr3_nt: TGTGCCAGCACCTGGCGACAGGGCAGTACCTACGAGCAGTACTTC

j_call: TRBJ2-1
v_call: TRBV7-5
d_call: NA
clone_size: NA
cdr3_aa: CARSSGLPSYNEQFF
cdr3_nt: TGTGCCAGAAGCTCCGGGTTACCCTCCTACAATGAGCAGTTCTTC

j_call: TRBJ1-2
v_call: TRBV19
d_call: NA
clone_size: few
cdr3_aa: CASSLGQPLNYGYTF
cdr3_nt: TGTGCCAGTAGTTTAGGACAGCCCCTAAACTATGGCTACACCTTC

j_call: TRBJ2-5
v_call: TRBV4-1
d_call: TRBD1
clone_size: NA
cdr3_aa: CASSPPFRDRGLQETQYF
cdr3_nt: TGCGCCAGCAGCCCTCCTTTCCGGGACAGAGGGTTACAAGAGACCCAGTACTTC

j_call: TRBJ1-2
v_call: TRBV9
d_call: NA
clone_size: NA
cdr3_aa: CASSPDRYYGYTF
cdr3_nt: TGTGCCAGCAGCCCCGACAGGTACTATGGCTACACCTTC

j_call: TRBJ2-1
v_call: TRBV18
d_call: NA
clone_size: NA
cdr3_aa: CASSPETPPHNEQFF
cdr3_nt: TGTGCCAGCTCACCCGAGACTCCACCCCACAATGAGCAGTTCTTC

j_call: TRBJ2-1
v_call: TRBV10-1
d_call: NA
clone_size: NA
cdr3_aa: CASSEMGNEQFF
cdr3_nt: TGCGCCAGCAGTGAGATGGGGAATGAGCAGTTCTTC

j_call: TRBJ1-1
v_call: TRBV5-5
d_call: NA
clone_size: NA
cdr3_aa: CASSLGLRNTEAFF
cdr3_nt: TGTGCCAGCAGCTTGGGACTTAGGAACACTGAAGCTTTCTTT

j_call: TRBJ2-2
v_call: TRBV29-1
d_call: NA
clone_size: NA
cdr3_aa: CSVPGTANTGELFF
cdr3_nt: TGCAGCGTCCCCGGGACGGCGAACACCGGGGAGCTGTTTTTT

j_call: TRBJ2-7
v_call: TRBV7-6
d_call: TRBD2
clone_size: NA
cdr3_aa: CASSAPEWREAGEQYF
cdr3_nt: TGTGCCAGCAGCGCTCCTGAATGGCGGGAGGCCGGCGAGCAGTACTTC

j_call: TRBJ1-4
v_call: TRBV19
d_call: TRBD1
clone_size: NA
cdr3_aa: CASSPRTGTNEKLFF
cdr3_nt: TGTGCCAGTAGTCCTCGGACAGGAACTAATGAAAAACTGTTTTTT

j_call: TRBJ2-7
v_call: TRBV2
d_call: TRBD2
clone_size: NA
cdr3_aa: CASKGTSGTNEQYF
cdr3_nt: TGTGCCAGCAAGGGGACTAGCGGGACCAACGAGCAGTACTTC

j_call: TRBJ1-1
v_call: TRBV18
d_call: NA
clone_size: NA
cdr3_aa: CASSVQDRTEAFF
cdr3_nt: TGTGCCAGCTCGGTGCAGGACCGCACTGAAGCTTTCTTT

j_call: TRBJ2-3
v_call: TRBV6-5
d_call: NA
clone_size: NA
cdr3_aa: CASRRGTDTQYF
cdr3_nt: TGTGCGTCCCGGCGGGGCACAGATACGCAGTATTTT

j_call: TRBJ2-1
v_call: TRBV15
d_call: TRBD2
clone_size: NA
cdr3_aa: CATSRSRGLGVNEQFF
cdr3_nt: TGTGCCACCAGCAGATCCCGGGGACTAGGTGTAAATGAGCAGTTCTTC

j_call: TRBJ2-5
v_call: TRBV19
d_call: NA
clone_size: NA
cdr3_aa: CASSISRRETQYF
cdr3_nt: TGTGCCAGTAGTATATCGAGGCGAGAGACCCAGTACTTC

j_call: TRBJ1-1
v_call: TRBV9
d_call: TRBD1
clone_size: NA
cdr3_aa: CASSLQTGVGTEAFF
cdr3_nt: TGTGCCAGCAGCCTACAGACAGGGGTGGGCACTGAAGCTTTCTTT

j_call: TRBJ2-2
v_call: TRBV29-1
d_call: NA
clone_size: NA
cdr3_aa: CSSVANTGELFF
cdr3_nt: TGCAGCAGTGTGGCTAACACCGGGGAGCTGTTTTTT

j_call: TRBJ1-2
v_call: TRBV19
d_call: NA
clone_size: NA
cdr3_aa: CASSSPGRWDYGYTF
cdr3_nt: TGTGCCAGTAGTTCCCCGGGACGGTGGGACTATGGCTACACCTTC

j_call: TRBJ2-7
v_call: TRBV4-1
d_call: NA
clone_size: NA
cdr3_aa: CASSLKGETTNYEQYF
cdr3_nt: TGCGCCAGCAGCTTAAAGGGTGAGACAACAAACTACGAGCAGTACTTC

j_call: TRBJ2-3
v_call: TRBV5-4
d_call: TRBD1
clone_size: NA
cdr3_aa: CASSRKGAITDTQYF
cdr3_nt: TGTGCCAGCAGCCGTAAGGGGGCTATCACAGATACGCAGTATTTT

j_call: TRBJ1-2
v_call: TRBV7-9
d_call: TRBD1
clone_size: NA
cdr3_aa: CASSRGQGVGKGYTF
cdr3_nt: TGTGCCAGCAGCCGTGGACAGGGGGTGGGAAAAGGCTACACCTTC

j_call: TRBJ1-5
v_call: TRBV6-1
d_call: NA
clone_size: NA
cdr3_aa: CASSFSAGNQPQHF
cdr3_nt: TGTGCCAGCAGTTTTTCAGCGGGGAATCAGCCCCAGCATTTT

j_call: TRBJ2-7
v_call: TRBV5-6
d_call: NA
clone_size: NA
cdr3_aa: CASSSEGESSYEQYF
cdr3_nt: TGTGCCAGCAGCTCTGAAGGGGAAAGCTCCTACGAGCAGTACTTC

j_call: TRBJ2-6
v_call: TRBV10-2
d_call: NA
clone_size: once
cdr3_aa: CASSYMPGANVLTF
cdr3_nt: TGCGCCAGCAGCTACATGCCCGGGGCCAACGTCCTGACTTTC